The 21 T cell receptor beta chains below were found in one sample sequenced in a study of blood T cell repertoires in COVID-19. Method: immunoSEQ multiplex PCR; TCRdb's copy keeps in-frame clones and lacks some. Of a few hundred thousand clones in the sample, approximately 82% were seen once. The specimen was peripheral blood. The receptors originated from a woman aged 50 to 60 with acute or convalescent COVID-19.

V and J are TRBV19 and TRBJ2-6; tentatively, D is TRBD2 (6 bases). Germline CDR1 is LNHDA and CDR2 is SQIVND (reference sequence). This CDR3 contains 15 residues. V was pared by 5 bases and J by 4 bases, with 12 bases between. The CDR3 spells CASSAGISGANVLTF. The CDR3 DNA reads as TGTGCCAGTAGTGCGGGGATCTCGGGGGCCAACGTCCTGACTTTC.

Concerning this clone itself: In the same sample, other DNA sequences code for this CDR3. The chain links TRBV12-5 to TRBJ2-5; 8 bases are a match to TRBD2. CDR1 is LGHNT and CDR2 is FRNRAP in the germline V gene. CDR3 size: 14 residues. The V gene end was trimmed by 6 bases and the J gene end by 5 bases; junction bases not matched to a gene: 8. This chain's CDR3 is CASGPAGGPETQYF. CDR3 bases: TGTGCTAGTGGCCCTGCGGGGGGCCCGGAGACCCAGTACTTC.

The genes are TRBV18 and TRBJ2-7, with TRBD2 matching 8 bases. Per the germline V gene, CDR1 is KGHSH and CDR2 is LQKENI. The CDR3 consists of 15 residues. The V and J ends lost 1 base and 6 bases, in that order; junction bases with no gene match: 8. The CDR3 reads CASSPHAGGEGEQYF. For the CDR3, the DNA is TGTGCCAGCTCACCACACGCGGGAGGTGAAGGCGAGCAGTACTTC.

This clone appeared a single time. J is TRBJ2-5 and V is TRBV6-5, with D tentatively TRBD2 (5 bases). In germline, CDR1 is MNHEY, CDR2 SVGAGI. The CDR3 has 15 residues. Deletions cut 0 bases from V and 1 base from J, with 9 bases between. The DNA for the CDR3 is TGTGCCAGCAGTTACTCGTTGAGGGCCCAAGAGACCCAGTACTTC. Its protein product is CASSYSLRAQETQYF.

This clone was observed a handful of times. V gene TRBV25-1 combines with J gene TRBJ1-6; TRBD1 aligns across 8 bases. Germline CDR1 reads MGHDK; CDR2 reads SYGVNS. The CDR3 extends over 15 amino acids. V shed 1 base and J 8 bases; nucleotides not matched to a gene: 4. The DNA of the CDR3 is TGTGCCAGCAGTGAATCTCAGGGGGCGCATTCACCCCTCCACTTT. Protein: CASSESQGAHSPLHF.

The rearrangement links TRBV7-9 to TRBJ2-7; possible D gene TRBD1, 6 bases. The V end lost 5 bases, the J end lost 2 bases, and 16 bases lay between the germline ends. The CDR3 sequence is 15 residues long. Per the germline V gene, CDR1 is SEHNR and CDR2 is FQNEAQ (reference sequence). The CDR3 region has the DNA TGTGCCAGCAGCATAGGGACACCTCCTACCTACGAGCAGTACTTC. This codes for CASSIGTPPTYEQYF.

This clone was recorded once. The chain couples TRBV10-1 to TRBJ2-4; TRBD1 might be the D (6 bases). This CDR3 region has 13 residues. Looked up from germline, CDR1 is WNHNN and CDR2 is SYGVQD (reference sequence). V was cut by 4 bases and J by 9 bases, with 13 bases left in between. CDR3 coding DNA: TGCGCCAGCAGTGGAGGGGGTGATGGCATTCAGTACTTC. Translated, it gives CASSGGGDGIQYF.

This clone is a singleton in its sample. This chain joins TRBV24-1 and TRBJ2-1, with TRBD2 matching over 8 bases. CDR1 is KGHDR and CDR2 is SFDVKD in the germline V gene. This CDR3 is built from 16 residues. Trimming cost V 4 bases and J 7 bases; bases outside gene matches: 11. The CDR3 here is CATSDSRLAGKNEQFF. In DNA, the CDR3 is TGTGCCACCAGTGACTCCCGGCTAGCGGGTAAGAATGAGCAGTTCTTC.

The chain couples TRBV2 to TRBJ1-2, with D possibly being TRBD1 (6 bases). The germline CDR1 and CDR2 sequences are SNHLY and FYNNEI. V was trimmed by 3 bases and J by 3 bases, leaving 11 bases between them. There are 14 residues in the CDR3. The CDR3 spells CASSEGRGDYGYTF. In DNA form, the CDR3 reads TGTGCCAGCAGTGAGGGCAGGGGCGACTATGGCTACACCTTC.

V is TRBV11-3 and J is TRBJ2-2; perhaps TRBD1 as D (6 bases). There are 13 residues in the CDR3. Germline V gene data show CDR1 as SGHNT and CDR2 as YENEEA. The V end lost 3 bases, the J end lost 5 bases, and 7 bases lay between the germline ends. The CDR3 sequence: CASSFQGTGELFF. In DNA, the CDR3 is TGTGCCAGCAGCTTCCAGGGGACCGGGGAGCTGTTTTTT.

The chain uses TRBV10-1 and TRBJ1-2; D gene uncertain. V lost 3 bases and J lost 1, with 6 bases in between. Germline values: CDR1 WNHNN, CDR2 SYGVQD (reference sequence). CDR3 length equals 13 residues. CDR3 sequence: CASSDSVNYGYTF. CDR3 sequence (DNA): TGCGCCAGCAGTGATTCCGTTAACTATGGCTACACCTTC.

CDR3 DNA sequence: TGCGCCAGCAGCACGGGGAATTCACCCCTCCACTTT. Translating gives CASSTGNSPLHF. V is TRBV4-3 and J is TRBJ1-6; D not certain. The CDR3 is 12 residues long. Germline V CDR1 and CDR2: LGHNA, YSLEER. The ends were cut back, 5 bases at V and 7 bases at J, with 6 bases in the middle.

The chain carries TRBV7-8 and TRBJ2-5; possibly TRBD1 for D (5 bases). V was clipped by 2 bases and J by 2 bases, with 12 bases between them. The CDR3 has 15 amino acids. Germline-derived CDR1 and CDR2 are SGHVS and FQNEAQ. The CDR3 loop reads CASSLLAGSQETQYF. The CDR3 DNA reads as TGTGCCAGCAGCTTATTGGCAGGGTCACAAGAGACCCAGTACTTC.

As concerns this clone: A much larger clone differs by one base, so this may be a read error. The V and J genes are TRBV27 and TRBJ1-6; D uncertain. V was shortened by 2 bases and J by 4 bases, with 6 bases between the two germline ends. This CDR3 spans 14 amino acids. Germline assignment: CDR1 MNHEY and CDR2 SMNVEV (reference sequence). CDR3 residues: CASSLGSYNSPLHF. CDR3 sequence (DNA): TGTGCCAGCAGTTTAGGGAGTTATAATTCACCCCTCCACTTT.

The CDR3 DNA is TGCAGCGCTTTCCTGACAGGGGTGGGGGAGACCCAGTACTTC. Translated, it gives CSAFLTGVGETQYF. The V gene is TRBV29-1, the J gene TRBJ2-5; 8 positions agree with TRBD1. This CDR3 has 14 residues. Germline trimming cut 7 bases from V and 5 bases from J; bases unmatched to any gene: 12. CDR1 is SQVTM, CDR2 ANQGSEA, per germline.

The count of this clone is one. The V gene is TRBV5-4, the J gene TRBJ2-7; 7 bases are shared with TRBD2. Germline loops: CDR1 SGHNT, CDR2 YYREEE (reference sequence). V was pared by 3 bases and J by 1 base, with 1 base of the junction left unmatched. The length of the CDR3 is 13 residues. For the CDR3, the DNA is TGTGCCAGCAGCTGGGGAGGGTCCTACGAGCAGTACTTC. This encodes CASSWGGSYEQYF.

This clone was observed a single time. The CDR3 DNA reads as TGCGCCAGCAGCTTGGCCGAGGGTCCCATGAACACTGAAGCTTTCTTT. This codes for CASSLAEGPMNTEAFF. This chain connects TRBV5-1 to TRBJ1-1; D ambiguous. Trimming took 0 bases from V and 0 from J, leaving 12 bases between them. Germline CDR1 SGHRS, CDR2 YFSETQ. This CDR3 has 16 residues.

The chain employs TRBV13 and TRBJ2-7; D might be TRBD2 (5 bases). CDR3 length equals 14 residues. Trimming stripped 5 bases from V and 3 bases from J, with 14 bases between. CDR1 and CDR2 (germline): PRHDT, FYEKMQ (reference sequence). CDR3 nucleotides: TGTGCCAGCAGCCGGGGAAACACCCACTACGAGCAGTACTTC. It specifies CASSRGNTHYEQYF. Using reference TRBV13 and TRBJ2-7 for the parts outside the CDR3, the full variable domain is AAGVIQSPRHLIKEKRETATLKCYPIPRHDTVYWYQQGPGQDPQFLISFYEKMQSDKGSIPDRFSAQQFSDYHSELNMSSLELGDSALYFCASSRGNTHYEQYFGPGTRLTVT.

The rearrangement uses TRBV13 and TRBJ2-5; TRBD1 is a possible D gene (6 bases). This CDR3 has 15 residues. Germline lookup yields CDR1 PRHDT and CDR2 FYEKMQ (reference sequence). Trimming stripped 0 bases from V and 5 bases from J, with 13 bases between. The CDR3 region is CASSLGTGFEETQYF. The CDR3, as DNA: TGTGCCAGCAGCTTAGGAACAGGGTTTGAGGAGACCCAGTACTTC.

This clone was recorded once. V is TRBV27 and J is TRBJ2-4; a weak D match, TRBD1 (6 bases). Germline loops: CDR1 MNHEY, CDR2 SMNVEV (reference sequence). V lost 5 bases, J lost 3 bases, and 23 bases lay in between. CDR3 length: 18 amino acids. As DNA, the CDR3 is TGTGCCAGCAGTCCCACCACAGGGAAAGGGATTAGCAAAAACATTCAGTACTTC. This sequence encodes CASSPTTGKGISKNIQYF.

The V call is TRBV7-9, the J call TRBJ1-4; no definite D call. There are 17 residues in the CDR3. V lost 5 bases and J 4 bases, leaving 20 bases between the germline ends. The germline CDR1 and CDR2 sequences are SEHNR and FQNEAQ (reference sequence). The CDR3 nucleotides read TGTGCCAGCAGCCCCCCCTTCCGGCACAGCGGTAATGAAAAACTGTTTTTT. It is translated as CASSPPFRHSGNEKLFF.